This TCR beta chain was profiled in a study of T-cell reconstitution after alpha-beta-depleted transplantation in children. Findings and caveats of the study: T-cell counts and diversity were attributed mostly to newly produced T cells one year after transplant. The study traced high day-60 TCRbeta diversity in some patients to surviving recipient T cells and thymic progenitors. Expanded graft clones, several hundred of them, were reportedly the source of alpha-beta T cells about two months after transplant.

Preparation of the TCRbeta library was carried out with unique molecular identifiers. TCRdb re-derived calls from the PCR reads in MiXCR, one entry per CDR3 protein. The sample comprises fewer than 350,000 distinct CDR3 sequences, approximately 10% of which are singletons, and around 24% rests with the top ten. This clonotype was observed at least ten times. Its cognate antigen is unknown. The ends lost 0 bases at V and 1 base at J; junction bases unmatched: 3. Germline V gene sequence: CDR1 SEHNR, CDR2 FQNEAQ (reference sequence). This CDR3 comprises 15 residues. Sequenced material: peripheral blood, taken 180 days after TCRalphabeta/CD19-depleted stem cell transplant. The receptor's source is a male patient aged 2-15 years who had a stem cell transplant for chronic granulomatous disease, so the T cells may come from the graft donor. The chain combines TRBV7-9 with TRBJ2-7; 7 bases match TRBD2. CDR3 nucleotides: TGTGCCAGCAGCTTAGCGGGAGGGTTTTCCTACGAGCAGTACTTC. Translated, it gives CASSLAGGFSYEQYF.